This T cell receptor beta chain was captured by sequencing in a study of STAT5B mutations in CD4+ large granular lymphocyte leukemia. Across the whole study: The CDR3 'QG' motif was associated with a particular HLA allele among healthy donors.

Comment on this clone: What it binds is unknown. The junction differs from germline at one of its ends, possibly a read error.

Sequencing was at survey level. Profiling relied on immunoSEQ multiplex PCR, and the TCRdb table lists in-frame clones only, not all of them. The sample holds approximately 40,000 clones; roughly four fifths are singletons and the top ten take less than 4%. Germline CDR1 and CDR2: SGDLS and YYNGEE. The CDR3 totals 12 residues. General observations from the study: TRBV06-family usage was enriched in top patient clones (8/27) versus controls (2/35). No patients shared main leukemic clonotypes, though around 25% appeared at low frequency elsewhere.

The receptor was isolated from a human donor in good health. This chain links TRBV9 with TRBJ1-2; 7 bases match TRBD1. Specimen: CD4+ T cells from blood buffy coats. CDR3 residues: CASSLTTGTLAF. The CDR3 bases are TGTGCCAGCAGCCTGACGACAGGGACCCTCGCCTTC.